Described below is a single TCR beta chain sequence and its context. Its antigen is undetermined. Libraries were prepared by immunoSEQ multiplex PCR; TCRdb keeps only in-frame clonotypes and omits some of them. The table lists about 190,000 clones, about 83% of them singletons. This sample is part of a study of cytomegalovirus exposure and HLA in healthy donors. From the 120-subject validation cohort, which was separate from the roughly 680-subject first cohort, the donors were drawn. General study points: As confirmed in vitro, three CMV-associated chains were specific for CMV antigens.

Germline CDR1 is SNHLY and CDR2 is FYNNEI. V was cut by 0 bases and J by 5 bases, with 11 bases left in between. This CDR3 has 15 residues. The receptor's source is a woman aged 18-29 years in good health and CMV-seronegative. Source material: PBMCs. The gene calls are TRBV2 and TRBJ2-1, with D perhaps matching TRBD1 (6 bases). The CDR3 region has the DNA TGTGCCAGCAGTGAAGCGTGGACAGTAAACAATGAGCAGTTCTTC. Translation gives CASSEAWTVNNEQFF.